This is a list of T cell receptor beta chains from one sample in a study of blood T cell repertoires in COVID-19. The table came from immunoSEQ multiplex PCR; TCRdb's copy has only in-frame clones and leaves some out. The profile shows about 270,000 clones, roughly 90% of them singletons. The sample comprised peripheral blood. All receptors derive from a woman in her seventies with COVID-19, enrolled during active disease. The CDR3 runs from the conserved cysteine through the conserved F or W. D genes are given only for firm matches. Clone size is stated in some rows and not others, as once, few, many or a class when expanded.

D: NA
size: NA
V: TRBV12-3/TRBV12-4
J: TRBJ1-2
CDR3: CASKQQGSYGYTF
DNA: TGTGCCAGCAAACAACAGGGAAGCTATGGCTACACCTTC

D: NA
size: NA
V: TRBV10-1
J: TRBJ2-2
CDR3: CASSRGTGELFF
DNA: TGCGCCAGCAGTCGGGGAACCGGGGAGCTGTTTTTT

D: NA
size: NA
V: TRBV5-6
J: TRBJ2-7
CDR3: CASSFGLLRGEQYF
DNA: TGTGCCAGCAGCTTCGGACTCCTCCGAGGCGAGCAGTACTTC

D: NA
size: NA
V: TRBV5-6
J: TRBJ2-7
CDR3: CASSLAGGVREQYF
DNA: TGTGCCAGCAGCTTGGCCGGGGGTGTGAGGGAGCAGTACTTC

D: TRBD2
size: NA
V: TRBV5-1
J: TRBJ2-3
CDR3: CASSKFLAGNTDTQYF
DNA: TGCGCCAGCAGCAAGTTCCTAGCGGGGAATACAGATACGCAGTATTTT

D: NA
size: NA
V: TRBV19
J: TRBJ1-2
CDR3: CASSVRSRNLYGYTF
DNA: TGTGCCAGTAGTGTAAGGAGTCGAAACCTCTATGGCTACACCTTC

D: TRBD1
size: NA
V: TRBV7-9
J: TRBJ2-1
CDR3: CASSPGQNNEQFF
DNA: TGTGCCAGCAGCCCGGGACAGAACAATGAGCAGTTCTTC

D: NA
size: NA
V: TRBV5-1
J: TRBJ1-1
CDR3: CASSSEGPGRAFF
DNA: TGCGCCAGCAGCTCTGAAGGTCCAGGGCGAGCTTTCTTT

D: TRBD1
size: NA
V: TRBV3-1/TRBV3-2
J: TRBJ1-2
CDR3: CASSQGDRNYGYTF
DNA: TGTGCCAGCAGCCAAGGGGACAGAAACTATGGCTACACCTTC

D: TRBD1
size: few
V: TRBV14
J: TRBJ1-1
CDR3: CASSQSGTANTEAFF
DNA: TGTGCCAGCAGCCAATCCGGGACAGCTAACACTGAAGCTTTCTTT

D: NA
size: once
V: TRBV24-1
J: TRBJ1-2
CDR3: CATSVTGFGYTF
DNA: TGTGCCACCAGTGTCACAGGGTTTGGCTACACCTTC

D: TRBD1
size: NA
V: TRBV3-1/TRBV3-2
J: TRBJ1-6
CDR3: CASSQGTGGNSPLHF
DNA: TGTGCCAGCAGCCAAGGTACAGGGGGAAATTCACCCCTCCACTTT

D: TRBD1
size: NA
V: TRBV5-1
J: TRBJ2-7
CDR3: CASSTGGGYEQYF
DNA: TGCGCCAGCAGCACAGGGGGTGGCTACGAGCAGTACTTC

D: NA
size: NA
V: TRBV28
J: TRBJ2-3
CDR3: CASSLWQVITLATDTQYF
DNA: TGTGCCAGCAGTTTGTGGCAGGTGATTACTCTGGCCACAGATACGCAGTATTTT

D: NA
size: NA
V: TRBV10-3
J: TRBJ1-2
CDR3: CAISEWRGYGYTF
DNA: TGTGCCATCAGTGAGTGGAGGGGATATGGCTACACCTTC

D: TRBD1
size: few
V: TRBV5-6
J: TRBJ1-2
CDR3: CASSTVPGQLNSYGYTF
DNA: TGTGCCAGCAGCACCGTTCCGGGACAGCTTAACTCCTATGGCTACACCTTC

D: NA
size: NA
V: TRBV21-1
J: TRBJ2-3
CDR3: CASSKKLTSTDTQYF
DNA: TGTGCCAGCAGCAAAAAATTAACTAGCACAGATACGCAGTATTTT

D: NA
size: once
V: TRBV5-1
J: TRBJ1-1
CDR3: CASSLGGLGMNTEAFF
DNA: TGCGCCAGCAGTTTGGGCGGACTGGGGATGAACACTGAAGCTTTCTTT

D: NA
size: NA
V: TRBV5-1
J: TRBJ2-3
CDR3: CASSGGQVRTDTQYF
DNA: TGCGCCAGCAGCGGTGGACAAGTGAGGACAGATACGCAGTATTTT

D: NA
size: NA
V: TRBV18
J: TRBJ1-2
CDR3: CASSPGGGHYGYTF
DNA: TGTGCCAGCTCACCAGGGGGGGGTCACTATGGCTACACCTTC

D: TRBD1
size: NA
V: TRBV10-3
J: TRBJ1-2
CDR3: CAISLDRDYGYTF
DNA: TGTGCCATCAGTCTGGACAGGGATTATGGCTACACCTTC

D: TRBD2
size: NA
V: TRBV24-1
J: TRBJ2-1
CDR3: CATSDPGTSLTLYNEQFF
DNA: TGTGCCACCAGTGACCCCGGGACTAGCCTTACCCTATACAATGAGCAGTTCTTC

D: NA
size: NA
V: TRBV6-5
J: TRBJ1-5
CDR3: CASSYSGGNQPQHF
DNA: TGTGCCAGCAGTTACTCAGGGGGCAATCAGCCCCAGCATTTT

D: NA
size: NA
V: TRBV6-5
J: TRBJ1-4
CDR3: CASRFRGEKLFF
DNA: TGTGCCAGCAGATTCAGGGGCGAAAAACTGTTTTTT

D: TRBD1
size: NA
V: TRBV2
J: TRBJ1-3
CDR3: CASSPTPGQARDTIYF
DNA: TGTGCCAGCAGTCCGACTCCGGGACAGGCCCGGGACACCATATATTTT

D: NA
size: NA
V: TRBV4-3
J: TRBJ1-5
CDR3: CASSQEPPGAINQPQHF
DNA: TGCGCCAGCAGCCAAGAACCGCCAGGGGCGATTAATCAGCCCCAGCATTTT

D: TRBD2
size: NA
V: TRBV7-2
J: TRBJ2-7
CDR3: CASSSGLAGYEQYF
DNA: TGTGCCAGCAGCTCGGGACTAGCGGGGTACGAGCAGTACTTC

D: NA
size: NA
V: TRBV7-8
J: TRBJ1-5
CDR3: CASSPMVGGNQPQHF
DNA: TGTGCCAGCAGCCCCATGGTAGGGGGCAATCAGCCCCAGCATTTT

D: NA
size: NA
V: TRBV9
J: TRBJ2-2
CDR3: CASSPTSYTGELFF
DNA: TGTGCCAGCAGCCCGACTAGTTACACCGGGGAGCTGTTTTTT

D: TRBD1
size: NA
V: TRBV24-1
J: TRBJ1-4
CDR3: CATSDPGQGGEKLFF
DNA: TGTGCCACCAGTGATCCGGGACAGGGAGGAGAAAAACTGTTTTTT

D: NA
size: NA
V: TRBV7-9
J: TRBJ1-1
CDR3: CASSLKTETEAFF
DNA: TGTGCCAGCAGCTTAAAGACGGAGACTGAAGCTTTCTTT

D: TRBD1
size: NA
V: TRBV5-5
J: TRBJ2-2
CDR3: CASSSRTGPNTGELFF
DNA: TGTGCCAGCAGCTCAAGGACAGGGCCGAACACCGGGGAGCTGTTTTTT

D: TRBD2
size: NA
V: TRBV7-2
J: TRBJ2-5
CDR3: CASSLMRGGLKTQYF
DNA: TGTGCCAGCAGCTTAATGCGGGGGGGCTTGAAGACCCAGTACTTC

D: NA
size: NA
V: TRBV12-3/TRBV12-4
J: TRBJ2-5
CDR3: CASSRQVQETQYF
DNA: TGTGCCAGCAGTCGACAGGTCCAAGAGACCCAGTACTTC

D: NA
size: once
V: TRBV2
J: TRBJ2-1
CDR3: CASAREGGNEQFF
DNA: TGTGCCAGCGCAAGGGAAGGAGGCAATGAGCAGTTCTTC

D: NA
size: NA
V: TRBV18
J: TRBJ1-3
CDR3: CASSPSLQGTGNTIYF
DNA: TGTGCCAGCTCACCGTCTTTACAGGGAACTGGAAACACCATATATTTT

D: TRBD2
size: few
V: TRBV2
J: TRBJ2-5
CDR3: CASLGLAGDQETQYF
DNA: TGTGCCAGCCTCGGACTAGCGGGGGATCAAGAGACCCAGTACTTC